A selection of T cell receptor beta chains follows, all from one sample in a study of T cells after yellow fever vaccination. TCRdb independently ran MiXCR on the 5' RACE reads; one entry per CDR3 protein. The sample carries a few hundred thousand distinct CDR3 sequences, 17% recorded once. The sequenced sample was PBMCs, obtained 5 to 6 days after the first yellow fever vaccination. These TCRs come from a young man who received the YFV17D yellow fever vaccine. CDR3s include the opening cysteine and the closing phenylalanine or tryptophan. D genes are given only for firm matches. Clone size is not always given. Where it is, it says once, few, many or a class for expanded clones.

abundance	v_gene	d_gene	j_gene	CDR3nt	CDR3aa
few	TRBV25-1	-	TRBJ2-1	TGTGCCAGCAGTCATCCTCCCGACAATGAGCAGTTCTTC	CASSHPPDNEQFF
-	TRBV9	TRBD1	TRBJ2-5	TGTGCCAGCAGCGCCCACCCCCCGGGACAGACACAAGAGACCCAGTACTTC	CASSAHPPGQTQETQYF
few	TRBV20-1	-	TRBJ2-5	TGCAGTGCTAGAGGTTCGGACGGCCGCCTTCAAGAGACCCAGTACTTC	CSARGSDGRLQETQYF
few	TRBV12-3/TRBV12-4	TRBD2	TRBJ2-5	TGTGCCAGCAGTTTAGCGCTGGGCGGGGGGGCTTTAGAGACCCAGTACTTC	CASSLALGGGALETQYF
-	TRBV7-8	TRBD1	TRBJ2-5	TGTGCCAGCAGCCCCGGGACAGTCGGAGAGACCCAGTACTTC	CASSPGTVGETQYF
-	TRBV7-3	-	TRBJ2-5	TGTGCCAGCAGCTGGGGTCGGGCCAACGGGGAGACCCAGTACTTC	CASSWGRANGETQYF
-	TRBV10-3	-	TRBJ2-1	TGTGCCATCAGTGAGCCGGGTGGGGGACTCTACAATGAGCAGTTCTTC	CAISEPGGGLYNEQFF
few	TRBV18	-	TRBJ2-7	TGTGCCAGCTCACCGGAGACAACCTACGAGCAGTACTTC	CASSPETTYEQYF
few	TRBV20-1	TRBD1	TRBJ2-3	TGCAGTGCTACCAAGACAGGGCAGGCTGCAGATACGCAGTATTTT	CSATKTGQAADTQYF
-	TRBV7-2	TRBD2	TRBJ2-5	TGTGCCAGCAGCGGCCCCCTAGCGGGATTCCAAGAGACCCAGTACTTC	CASSGPLAGFQETQYF
few	TRBV28	TRBD1	TRBJ2-3	TGTGCCAGCAGGACAGGGAAAGATACGCAGTATTTT	CASRTGKDTQYF
-	TRBV7-8	-	TRBJ2-1	TGTGCCAGCAGCCCACCCCAGCGGTCCCTTTACAATGAGCAGTTCTTC	CASSPPQRSLYNEQFF
few	TRBV25-1	-	TRBJ2-6	TGTGCCAGCAGTGAATCCTCTGGGGCCAACGTCCTGACTTTC	CASSESSGANVLTF
-	TRBV7-2	-	TRBJ1-1	TGTGCCAGCAGCCGGTTGGGCACTGAAGCTTTCTTT	CASSRLGTEAFF
few	TRBV18	-	TRBJ1-4	TGTGCCAGCTCACCACAGGATGAAAAACTGTTTTTT	CASSPQDEKLFF
many	TRBV6-2/TRBV6-3	TRBD2	TRBJ2-2	TGTGCCAGCAGTTACTTCCTAGGGGAGGGTAAAGGCACCGGGGAGCTGTTTTTT	CASSYFLGEGKGTGELFF
-	TRBV6-6	-	TRBJ2-2	TGTGCCAGCAGTTCCTATGGGACCGGGGAGCTGTTTTTT	CASSSYGTGELFF
many	TRBV29-1	TRBD1	TRBJ1-5	TGCAGCGTTGGGGGACAGGGTAACGATCAGCCCCAGCATTTT	CSVGGQGNDQPQHF
many	TRBV7-2	TRBD2	TRBJ2-7	TGTGCCAGCAGCTCGCCGACTAGCGGGGGATCCTACGAGCAGTACTTC	CASSSPTSGGSYEQYF
many	TRBV27	-	TRBJ1-1	TGTGCCAGCAGTTTCTGGCCAGGGTCCATGAACACTGAAGCTTTCTTT	CASSFWPGSMNTEAFF
few	TRBV27	-	TRBJ1-6	TGTGCCAGCAGTTTACTACCCTATAATTCACCCCTCCACTTT	CASSLLPYNSPLHF
few	TRBV5-1	-	TRBJ1-3	TGCGCCAGCAGCTTGGGAGGCGTCCGCTCTGGAAACACCATATATTTT	CASSLGGVRSGNTIYF
-	TRBV15	-	TRBJ2-6	TGTGCCACCAGCAGAGACCCAGGGACTGGGGCCAACGTCCTGACTTTC	CATSRDPGTGANVLTF
-	TRBV11-2	-	TRBJ2-7	TGTGCCAGCAGCTTAGATCCCCAGGGGGGGTACGAGCAGTACTTC	CASSLDPQGGYEQYF
few	TRBV4-3	-	TRBJ2-5	TGCGCCAGCAGCCAAGATGCAAATACTCAAGAGACCCAGTACTTC	CASSQDANTQETQYF
many	TRBV6-2/TRBV6-3	TRBD1	TRBJ2-3	TGTGCCAGCAGTTTTGGACAGGGGGCAGATACGCAGTATTTT	CASSFGQGADTQYF
few	TRBV6-2/TRBV6-3	-	TRBJ1-1	TGTGCCAGCAGAGAAAGGGACCCCCGGGGGAATGAAGCTTTCTTT	CASRERDPRGNEAFF
-	TRBV6-5	-	TRBJ2-2	TGTGCCAGCAGTTACCGCCGACAGGCCGGGGAGCTGTTTTTT	CASSYRRQAGELFF
few	TRBV7-8	-	TRBJ1-2	TGTGCCAGCAGCCGGACAGAGCTTAACTATGGCTACACCTTC	CASSRTELNYGYTF
-	TRBV11-2	-	TRBJ1-5	TGTGCCAGCAGCTTAGATGGGACAAACCAGCCCCAGCATTTT	CASSLDGTNQPQHF
-	TRBV27	-	TRBJ2-3	TGTGCCAGCAGTTTAGGGCGGGGCAGTGCAGATACGCAGTATTTT	CASSLGRGSADTQYF
few	TRBV7-3	TRBD2	TRBJ2-3	TGTGCCAGCAGCTATAGCGGGGGGGCTGAAGATACGCAGTATTTT	CASSYSGGAEDTQYF
-	TRBV5-6	TRBD1	TRBJ2-3	TGTGCCAGCAGCCACGACAGGGGCGACACAGATACGCAGTATTTT	CASSHDRGDTDTQYF
few	TRBV29-1	-	TRBJ1-4	TGCAGCGTCGCCGCGGGGTCAACTAATGAAAAACTGTTTTTT	CSVAAGSTNEKLFF
many	TRBV7-6	TRBD1	TRBJ2-5	TGTGCCAGCAGCTTACGACCAGGGGGCGCGGGGGAGACCCAGTACTTC	CASSLRPGGAGETQYF
-	TRBV20-1	-	TRBJ2-7	TGCAGTGCTAAACGGCACAGGACAGATAGTTACGAGCAGTACTTC	CSAKRHRTDSYEQYF
-	TRBV27	-	TRBJ1-4	TGTGCCAGCAGTTCCACGGACGGTGCAACTAATGAAAAACTGTTTTTT	CASSSTDGATNEKLFF
-	TRBV5-4	-	TRBJ1-4	TGTGCCAGCAGCTTGATGCGGGGGCGTGGGGGAGGAAAACTGTTTTTT	CASSLMRGRGGGKLFF
few	TRBV20-1	TRBD2	TRBJ2-7	TGCAGTGCCCCGAGGCGGGGGGCTTACGAGCAGTACTTC	CSAPRRGAYEQYF
-	TRBV7-2	TRBD2	TRBJ2-3	TGTGCCAGCAGCTTAGTTTCGGGAGGGCCAGATACGCAGTATTTT	CASSLVSGGPDTQYF
few	TRBV12-3/TRBV12-4	TRBD1	TRBJ2-3	TGTGCCAGCACCGGGACAGTTGGTACAGATACGCAGTATTTT	CASTGTVGTDTQYF
few	TRBV9	-	TRBJ1-6	TGTGCCAGCAGCGCCGACGGTTACGGGGGAACACCCCTCCACTTT	CASSADGYGGTPLHF
few	TRBV7-9	TRBD1	TRBJ1-1	TGTGCCAGCAGCTTCGGGGCAGGGGGCATGAACACTGAAGCTTTCTTT	CASSFGAGGMNTEAFF
-	TRBV28	-	TRBJ1-1	TGTGCCAGCAGTTTGGACAGAAAAGCTTTCTTT	CASSLDRKAFF
-	TRBV18	-	TRBJ1-3	TGTGCCAGCTCACCAGGGACCTACTCTGGAAACACCATATATTTT	CASSPGTYSGNTIYF
few	TRBV18	-	TRBJ1-5	TGTGCCAGCTCACCGAATGGCAATCAGCCCCAGCATTTT	CASSPNGNQPQHF
few	TRBV19	-	TRBJ2-2	TGTGCCAGTAGTATAGGGAAGAACACCGGGGAGCTGTTTTTT	CASSIGKNTGELFF
-	TRBV10-2	-	TRBJ2-1	TGCGCCAGCGAGGGGCAGGATTCCAACAATGAGCAGTTCTTC	CASEGQDSNNEQFF
-	TRBV6-2/TRBV6-3	-	TRBJ1-1	TGTGCCAGCAGTTACAGGGGAAGCACTGAAGCTTTCTTT	CASSYRGSTEAFF
few	TRBV19	-	TRBJ1-2	TGTGCCAGTAGTGGGTCGGGTAACTATGGCTACACCTTC	CASSGSGNYGYTF